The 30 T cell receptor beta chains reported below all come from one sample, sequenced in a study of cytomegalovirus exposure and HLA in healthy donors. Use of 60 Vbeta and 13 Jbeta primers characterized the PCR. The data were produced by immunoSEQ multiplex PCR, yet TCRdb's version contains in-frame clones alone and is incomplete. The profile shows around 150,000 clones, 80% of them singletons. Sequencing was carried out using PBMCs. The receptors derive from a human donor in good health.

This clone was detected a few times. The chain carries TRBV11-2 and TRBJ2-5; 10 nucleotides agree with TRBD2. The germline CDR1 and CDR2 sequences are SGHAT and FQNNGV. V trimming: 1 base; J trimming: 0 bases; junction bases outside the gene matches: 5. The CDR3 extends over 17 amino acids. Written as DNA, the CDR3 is TGTGCCAGCAGCTTAGGAGCGGGGGGGCCTTACCAAGAGACCCAGTACTTC. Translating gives CASSLGAGGPYQETQYF.

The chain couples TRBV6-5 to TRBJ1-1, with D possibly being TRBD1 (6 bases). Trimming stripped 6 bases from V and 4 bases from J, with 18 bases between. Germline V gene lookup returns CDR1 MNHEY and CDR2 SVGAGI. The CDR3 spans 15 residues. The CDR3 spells CASSLRGGASTEAFF. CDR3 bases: TGTGCCAGCAGCCTCCGGGGGGGGGCGAGCACTGAAGCTTTCTTT.

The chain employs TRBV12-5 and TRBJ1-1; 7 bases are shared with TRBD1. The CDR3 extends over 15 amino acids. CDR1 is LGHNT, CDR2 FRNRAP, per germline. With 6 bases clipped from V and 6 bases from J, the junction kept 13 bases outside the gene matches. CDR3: CASGAPVGQGAEAFF. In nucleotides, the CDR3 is TGTGCTAGTGGCGCTCCTGTGGGGCAGGGGGCTGAAGCTTTCTTT.

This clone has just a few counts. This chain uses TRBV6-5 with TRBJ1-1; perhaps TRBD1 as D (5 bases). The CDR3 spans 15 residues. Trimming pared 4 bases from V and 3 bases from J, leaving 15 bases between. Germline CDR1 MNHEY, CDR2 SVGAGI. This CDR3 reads CASSSSSGIHTEAFF. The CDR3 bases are TGTGCCAGCAGTTCCAGTTCAGGGATTCACACTGAAGCTTTCTTT.

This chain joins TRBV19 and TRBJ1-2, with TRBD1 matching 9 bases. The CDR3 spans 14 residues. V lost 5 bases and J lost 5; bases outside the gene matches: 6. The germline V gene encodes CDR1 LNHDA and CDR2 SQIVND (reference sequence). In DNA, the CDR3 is TGTGCCAGTAGTGACAATGACAGGGGGTATGGCTACACCTTC. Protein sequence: CASSDNDRGYGYTF. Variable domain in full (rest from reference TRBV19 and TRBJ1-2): DGGITQSPKYLFRKEGQNVTLSCEQNLNHDAMYWYRQDPGQGLRLIYYSQIVNDFQKGDIAEGYSVSREKKESFPLTVTSAQKNPTAFYLCASSDNDRGYGYTFGSGTRLTVV.

As DNA, the CDR3 is TGCGCCAGCAGCCAAGAAAAACAGGGGCCCCAAAACATTCAGTACTTC. Translated: CASSQEKQGPQNIQYF. This chain joins TRBV4-3 and TRBJ2-4, with 7 bases that match TRBD1. The CDR3 spans 16 residues. CDR1 is LGHNA, CDR2 YSLEER, per germline. V trimming: 0 bases; J trimming: 5 bases; junction bases outside the gene matches: 7.

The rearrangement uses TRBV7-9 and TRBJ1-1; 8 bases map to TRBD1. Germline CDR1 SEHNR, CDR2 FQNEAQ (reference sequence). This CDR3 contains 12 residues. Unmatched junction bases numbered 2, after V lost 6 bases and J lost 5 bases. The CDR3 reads CASRDRDTEAFF. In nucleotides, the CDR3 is TGTGCCAGCAGGGACAGGGATACTGAAGCTTTCTTT.

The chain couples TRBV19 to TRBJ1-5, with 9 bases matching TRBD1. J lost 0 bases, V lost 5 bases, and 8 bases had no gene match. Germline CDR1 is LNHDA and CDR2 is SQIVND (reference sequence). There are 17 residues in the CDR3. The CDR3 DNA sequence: TGTGCCAGTAGTCCAGACAGGGGACAGGGTAGCAATCAGCCCCAGCATTTT. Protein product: CASSPDRGQGSNQPQHF.

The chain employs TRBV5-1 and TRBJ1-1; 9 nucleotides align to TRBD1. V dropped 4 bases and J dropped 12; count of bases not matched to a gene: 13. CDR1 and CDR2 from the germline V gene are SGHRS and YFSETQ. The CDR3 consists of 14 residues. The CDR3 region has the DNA TGCGCCAGCAGCGACCCCGGGGGGGACAGGGAAACTTTCTTT. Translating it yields CASSDPGGDRETFF.

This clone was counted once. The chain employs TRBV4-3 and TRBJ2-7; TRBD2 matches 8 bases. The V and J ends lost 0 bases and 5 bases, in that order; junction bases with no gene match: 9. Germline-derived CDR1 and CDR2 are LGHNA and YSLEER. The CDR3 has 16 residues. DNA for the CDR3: TGCGCCAGCAGCCAAGATGGGGATAGCGGGGTAAACGAGCAGTACTTC. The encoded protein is CASSQDGDSGVNEQYF.

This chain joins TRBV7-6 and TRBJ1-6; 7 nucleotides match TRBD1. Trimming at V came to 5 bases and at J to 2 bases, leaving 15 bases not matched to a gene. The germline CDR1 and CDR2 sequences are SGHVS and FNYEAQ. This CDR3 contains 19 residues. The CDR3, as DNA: TGTGCCAGCAGCCAAAGGGCCGACAGGGTGGGGACCTATAATTCACCCCTCCACTTT. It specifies CASSQRADRVGTYNSPLHF.

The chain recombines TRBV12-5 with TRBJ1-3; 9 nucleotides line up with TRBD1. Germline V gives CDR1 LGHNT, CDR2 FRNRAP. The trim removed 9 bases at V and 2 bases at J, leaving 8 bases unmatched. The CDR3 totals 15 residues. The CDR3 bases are TGTGCTAGCGGCACCGGGACAGGGACTGGAAACACCATATATTTT. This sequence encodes CASGTGTGTGNTIYF.

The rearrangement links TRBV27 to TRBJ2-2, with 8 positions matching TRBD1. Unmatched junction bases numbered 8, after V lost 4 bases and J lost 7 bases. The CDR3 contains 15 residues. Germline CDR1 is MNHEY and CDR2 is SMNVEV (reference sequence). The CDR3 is CASSSAGGAFGELFF. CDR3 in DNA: TGTGCCAGCAGTTCCGCAGGGGGCGCCTTCGGGGAGCTGTTTTTT.

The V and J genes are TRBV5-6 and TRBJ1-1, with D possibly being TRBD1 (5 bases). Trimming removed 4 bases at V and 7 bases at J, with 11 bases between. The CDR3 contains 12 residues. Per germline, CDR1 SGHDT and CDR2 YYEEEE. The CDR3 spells CASSIGQFEAFF. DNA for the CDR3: TGTGCCAGCAGCATTGGACAATTTGAAGCTTTCTTT.

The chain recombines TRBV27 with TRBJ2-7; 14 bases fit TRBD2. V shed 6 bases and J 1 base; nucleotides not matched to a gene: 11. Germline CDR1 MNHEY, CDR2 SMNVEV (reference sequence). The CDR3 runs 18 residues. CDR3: CASRDTGLAGAGSYEQYF. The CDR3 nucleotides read TGTGCCAGCAGAGACACGGGACTAGCGGGGGCCGGATCCTACGAGCAGTACTTC.

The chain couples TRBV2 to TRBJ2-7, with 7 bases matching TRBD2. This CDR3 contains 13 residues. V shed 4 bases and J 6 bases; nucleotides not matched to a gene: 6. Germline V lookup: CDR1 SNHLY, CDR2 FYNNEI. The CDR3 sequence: CASSGLREGEQYF. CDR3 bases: TGTGCCAGCAGTGGTCTCAGGGAGGGCGAGCAGTACTTC.

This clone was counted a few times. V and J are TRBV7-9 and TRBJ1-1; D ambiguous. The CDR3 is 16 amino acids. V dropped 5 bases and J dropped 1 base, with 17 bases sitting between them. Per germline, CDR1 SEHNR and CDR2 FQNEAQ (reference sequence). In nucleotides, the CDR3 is TGTGCCAGCAGCGACCCCTACGTTCCAGGGAACACTGAAGCTTTCTTT. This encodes CASSDPYVPGNTEAFF.

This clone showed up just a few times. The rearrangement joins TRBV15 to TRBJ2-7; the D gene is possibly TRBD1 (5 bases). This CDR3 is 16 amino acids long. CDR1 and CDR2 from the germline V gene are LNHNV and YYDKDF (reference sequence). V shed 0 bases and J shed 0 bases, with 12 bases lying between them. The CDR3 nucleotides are TGTGCCACCAGCAGAGATTGGGGCGGTAGCTCCTACGAGCAGTACTTC. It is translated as CATSRDWGGSSYEQYF.

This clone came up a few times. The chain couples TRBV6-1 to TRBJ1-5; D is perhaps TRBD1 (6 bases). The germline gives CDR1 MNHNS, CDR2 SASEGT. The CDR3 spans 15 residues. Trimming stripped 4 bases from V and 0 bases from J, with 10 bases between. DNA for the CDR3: TGTGCCAGCAGTGCAGGGGCGTTTAGCAATCAGCCCCAGCATTTT. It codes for CASSAGAFSNQPQHF.

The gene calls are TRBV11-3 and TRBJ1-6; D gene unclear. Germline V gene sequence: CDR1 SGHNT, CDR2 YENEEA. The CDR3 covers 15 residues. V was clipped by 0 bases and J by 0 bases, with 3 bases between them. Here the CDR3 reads CASSLESSYNSPLHF. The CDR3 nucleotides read TGTGCCAGCAGCTTAGAGAGCTCCTATAATTCACCCCTCCACTTT.

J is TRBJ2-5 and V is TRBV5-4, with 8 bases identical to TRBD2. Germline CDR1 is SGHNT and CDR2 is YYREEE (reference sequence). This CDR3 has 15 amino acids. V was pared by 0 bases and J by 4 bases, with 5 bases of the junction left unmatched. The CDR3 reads CASSLVARGAETQYF. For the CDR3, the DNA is TGTGCCAGCAGCTTGGTGGCGCGGGGGGCAGAGACCCAGTACTTC.

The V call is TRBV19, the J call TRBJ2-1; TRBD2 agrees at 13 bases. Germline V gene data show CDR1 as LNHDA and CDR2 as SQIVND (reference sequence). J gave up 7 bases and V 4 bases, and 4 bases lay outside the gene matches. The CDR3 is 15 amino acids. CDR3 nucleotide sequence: TGTGCCAGTAGTACGGGACTAGCGGGGTGGAATGAGCAGTTCTTC. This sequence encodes CASSTGLAGWNEQFF.

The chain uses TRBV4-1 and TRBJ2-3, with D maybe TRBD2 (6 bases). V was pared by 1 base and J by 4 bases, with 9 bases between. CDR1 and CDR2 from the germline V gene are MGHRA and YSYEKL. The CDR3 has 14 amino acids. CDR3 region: CASSQVEGPDTQYF. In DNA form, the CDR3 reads TGCGCCAGCAGCCAAGTGGAGGGCCCAGATACGCAGTATTTT.

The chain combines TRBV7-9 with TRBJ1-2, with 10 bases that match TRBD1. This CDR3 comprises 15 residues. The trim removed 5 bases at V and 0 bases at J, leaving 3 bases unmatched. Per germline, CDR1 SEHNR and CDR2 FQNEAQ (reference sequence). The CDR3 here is CASSTTGGANYGYTF. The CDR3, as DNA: TGTGCCAGCAGCACGACAGGGGGCGCTAACTATGGCTACACCTTC. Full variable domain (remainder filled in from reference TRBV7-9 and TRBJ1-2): DTGVSQNPRHKITKRGQNVTFRCDPISEHNRLYWYRQTLGQGPEFLTYFQNEAQLEKSRLLSDRFSAERPKGSFSTLEIQRTEQGDSAMYLCASSTTGGANYGYTFGSGTRLTVV.

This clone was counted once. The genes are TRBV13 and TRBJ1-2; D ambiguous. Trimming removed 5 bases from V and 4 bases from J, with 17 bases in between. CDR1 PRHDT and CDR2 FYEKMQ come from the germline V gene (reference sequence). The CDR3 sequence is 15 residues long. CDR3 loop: CASSPQTGILYGYTF. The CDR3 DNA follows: TGTGCCAGCAGCCCGCAAACCGGGATTCTCTATGGCTACACCTTC.

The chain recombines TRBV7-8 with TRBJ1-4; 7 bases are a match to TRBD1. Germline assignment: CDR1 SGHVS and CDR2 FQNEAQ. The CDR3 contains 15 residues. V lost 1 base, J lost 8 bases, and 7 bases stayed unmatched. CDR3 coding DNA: TGTGCCAGCAGCTTAGGTGTAGGGGGCCGGGAAAAACTGTTTTTT. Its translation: CASSLGVGGREKLFF.

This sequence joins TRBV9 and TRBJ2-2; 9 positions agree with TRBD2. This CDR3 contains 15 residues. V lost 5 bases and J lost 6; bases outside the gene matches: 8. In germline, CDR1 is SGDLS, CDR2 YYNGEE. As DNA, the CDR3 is TGTGCCAGCAGAGCGGGACTAGCAACAGCCGGGGAGCTGTTTTTT. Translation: CASRAGLATAGELFF.

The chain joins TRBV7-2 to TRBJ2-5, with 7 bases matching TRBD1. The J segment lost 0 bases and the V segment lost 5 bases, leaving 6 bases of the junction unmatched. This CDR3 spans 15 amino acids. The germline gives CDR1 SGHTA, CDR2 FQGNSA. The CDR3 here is CASSTQTGDQETQYF. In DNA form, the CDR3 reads TGTGCCAGCAGCACTCAAACAGGGGACCAAGAGACCCAGTACTTC.

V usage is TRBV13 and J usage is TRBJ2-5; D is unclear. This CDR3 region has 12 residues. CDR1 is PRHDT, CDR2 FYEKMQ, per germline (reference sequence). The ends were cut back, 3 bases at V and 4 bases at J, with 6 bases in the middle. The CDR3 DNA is TGTGCCAGCAGCTTTCGTTTAGAGACCCAGTACTTC. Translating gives CASSFRLETQYF.

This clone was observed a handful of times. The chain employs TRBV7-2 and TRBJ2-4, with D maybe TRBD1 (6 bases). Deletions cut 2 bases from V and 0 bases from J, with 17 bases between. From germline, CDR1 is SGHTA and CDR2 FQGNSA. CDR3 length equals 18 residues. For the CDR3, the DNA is TGTGCCAGCAGCTTAACGTTCGTGGGGGCACAAGCCAAAAACATTCAGTACTTC. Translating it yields CASSLTFVGAQAKNIQYF. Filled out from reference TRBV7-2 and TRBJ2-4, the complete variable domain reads GAGVSQSPSNKVTEKGKDVELRCDPISGHTALYWYRQSLGQGLEFLIYFQGNSAPDKSGLPSDRFSAERTGGSVSTLTIQRTQQEDSAVYLCASSLTFVGAQAKNIQYFGAGTRLSVL.